The clone carrying this T cell receptor (beta chain) was counted many times. Time point noted: newly diagnosed GD, antithyroid drugs for less than 3 months. The authors made the TCR library using RNA they extracted from PBMCs. The data are from a study of regulatory T cells in long-lasting Graves disease. Building of the TCR beta libraries involved iRepertoire HTBI primers and Arm-PCR of CDR3 regions. MiXCR, applied by TCRdb to the multiplex PCR reads, yields one record per CDR3 protein. The data contain around 320,000 distinct CDR3 sequences, approximately 15% of them singletons. This CDR3 comprises 14 residues. Per the germline V gene, CDR1 is SGHNT and CDR2 is YENEEA. V was shortened by 3 bases and J by 1 base, with 9 bases between the two germline ends. These same data were also listed under a study on T cells in Graves' hyperthyroidism and ophthalmopathy. That study adds: During a first-round RT-PCR of the TCR CDR3, the HTBI primer set was used.

The V gene is TRBV11-3, the J gene TRBJ1-1; tentative D call: TRBD1 (5 bases). The specimen comprised peripheral blood mononuclear cells (PBMCs), sampled at new diagnosis, from a patient treated with antithyroid drugs. The TCR originated in a man aged 40-55 years with Graves disease. CDR3 region: CASSFRGTNTEAFF. The CDR3 DNA follows: TGTGCCAGCAGCTTCCGTGGGACGAACACTGAAGCTTTCTTT.